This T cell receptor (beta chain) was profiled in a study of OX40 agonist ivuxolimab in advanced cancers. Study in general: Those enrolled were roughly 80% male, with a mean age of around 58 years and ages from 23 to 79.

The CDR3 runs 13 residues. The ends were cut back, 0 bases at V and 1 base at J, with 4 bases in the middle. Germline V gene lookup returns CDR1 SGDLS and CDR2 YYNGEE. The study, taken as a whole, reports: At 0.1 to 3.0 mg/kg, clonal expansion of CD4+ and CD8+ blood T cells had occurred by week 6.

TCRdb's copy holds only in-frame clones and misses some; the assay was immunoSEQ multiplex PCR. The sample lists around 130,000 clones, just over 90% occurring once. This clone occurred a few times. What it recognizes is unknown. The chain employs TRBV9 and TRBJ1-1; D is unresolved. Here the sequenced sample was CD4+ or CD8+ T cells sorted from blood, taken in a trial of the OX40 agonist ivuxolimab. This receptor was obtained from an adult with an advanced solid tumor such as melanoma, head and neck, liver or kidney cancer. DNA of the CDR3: TGTGCCAGCAGCGTAGTGCAGAACACTGAAGCTTTCTTT. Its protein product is CASSVVQNTEAFF.